The next 14 T cell receptor beta chains were all read from a single sample in a study of blood T cell repertoires in COVID-19. Using immunoSEQ multiplex PCR, the repertoire was profiled, and TCRdb retains in-frame clones only, with some absent. The table includes around 220,000 clones, approximately 82% detected once. Sequenced sample: peripheral blood. Source of these receptors: a woman older than 75 with active or convalescent COVID-19.

This chain connects TRBV19 to TRBJ2-1; D gene ambiguous. Germline-derived CDR1 and CDR2 are LNHDA and SQIVND (reference sequence). Trimming shortened V by 5 bases and J by 10 bases, and 12 bases separated the two germline ends. The CDR3 loop spans 12 amino acids. As DNA, the CDR3 is TGTGCCAGTAGTTTACCCGTCGGGGAGCAGTTCTTC. Encoded protein: CASSLPVGEQFF.

The chain employs TRBV2 and TRBJ2-7; weak D call: TRBD1 (6 bases). Between the trimmed V and J ends, which lost 7 bases and 1 base, there was a span of 11 bases. The germline V gene has CDR1 SNHLY and CDR2 FYNNEI. The CDR3 has 13 amino acids. CDR3 coding DNA: TGTGCCAGCACAGGGGTTACGTCCTACGAGCAGTACTTC. This gives the protein CASTGVTSYEQYF.

The rearrangement uses TRBV6-5 and TRBJ1-3, with a tentative D call TRBD1 (5 bases). The V and J ends lost 4 bases and 0 bases respectively, with 13 bases between them. The CDR3 runs to 16 residues. Germline-derived CDR1 and CDR2 are MNHEY and SVGAGI. CDR3 DNA: TGTGCCAGCAGTTGGGGCCGGGCGGACTCTGGAAACACCATATATTTT. This translates into CASSWGRADSGNTIYF.

The chain uses TRBV2 and TRBJ1-1, with TRBD1 as a possible D gene (6 bases). This CDR3 is 10 amino acids long. V lost 7 bases, J lost 9 bases, and 9 bases lay in between. Germline loops: CDR1 SNHLY, CDR2 FYNNEI. The CDR3 sequence: CASMTGQAFF. CDR3 in DNA: TGTGCCAGCATGACAGGCCAAGCTTTCTTT.

V usage is TRBV5-1 and J usage is TRBJ1-3; 9 positions agree with TRBD1. The CDR3 sequence is 17 residues long. Unmatched junction bases numbered 6, after V lost 2 bases and J lost 0 bases. The germline CDR1 and CDR2 sequences are SGHRS and YFSETQ. The CDR3 loop is CASSFSGTGNSGNTIYF. CDR3 DNA: TGCGCCAGCAGCTTCTCCGGGACAGGGAACTCTGGAAACACCATATATTTT.

This sequence joins TRBV28 and TRBJ1-6; tentative D call: TRBD1 (5 bases). The CDR3 spans 16 residues. Germline CDR1 MDHEN, CDR2 SYDVKM. Trimming left V 5 bases short and J 0 bases short, with 11 bases between. The CDR3 loop reads CASSLGGNSYNSPLHF. The CDR3 DNA reads as TGTGCCAGCAGTCTCGGGGGTAACTCCTATAATTCACCCCTCCACTTT.

The table lists this clone with a few counts. The chain links TRBV14 to TRBJ1-1, with TRBD1 as a possible D gene (5 bases). Germline values: CDR1 SGHDN, CDR2 FVKESK. This CDR3 has 14 residues. V shed 10 bases and J shed 1 base, with 16 bases lying between them. The CDR3 protein is CATSSGVRNTEAFF. The CDR3 coding sequence is TGTGCCACCTCGTCGGGGGTTAGGAACACTGAAGCTTTCTTT.

The chain carries TRBV10-3 and TRBJ2-7, with TRBD1 matching over 7 bases. This CDR3 spans 12 amino acids. Germline V gene lookup returns CDR1 ENHRY and CDR2 SYGVKD. V trimming: 5 bases; J trimming: 4 bases; junction bases outside the gene matches: 2. CDR3 amino acids: CAISTGEYEQYF. Here the CDR3 DNA reads TGTGCCATCAGTACAGGGGAATACGAGCAGTACTTC.

As DNA, the CDR3 is TGTGCCAGCAGCTCGAGGCTGGAGAGCTCCTACAATGAGCAGTTCTTC. It specifies CASSSRLESSYNEQFF. The chain links TRBV11-2 to TRBJ2-1, with unresolved D. Germline V gives CDR1 SGHAT, CDR2 FQNNGV. CDR3 length: 16 residues. V lost 4 bases and J 0 bases, leaving 13 bases between the germline ends.

The chain employs TRBV2 and TRBJ1-1, with D unresolved. V was trimmed by 6 bases and J by 4 bases, leaving 12 bases between them. The CDR3 totals 13 residues. In germline, CDR1 is SNHLY, CDR2 FYNNEI. This CDR3 reads CASSLPSTTEAFF. DNA for the CDR3: TGTGCCAGCAGCCTACCTAGTACCACTGAAGCTTTCTTT.

As concerns this clone: The sample has other DNA sequences that encode this CDR3 too. This chain uses TRBV5-1 with TRBJ1-6; D ambiguous. The CDR3 has 15 residues. Germline CDR1 SGHRS, CDR2 YFSETQ. With 0 bases removed from V and 0 bases from J, the gap between germline ends came to 4 bases. As DNA, the CDR3 is TGCGCCAGCAGCTTGGACAGCTCCTATAATTCACCCCTCCACTTT. Translating gives CASSLDSSYNSPLHF.

V usage is TRBV24-1 and J usage is TRBJ2-7; D possibly corresponds to TRBD2 (5 bases). V dropped 4 bases and J dropped 4 bases, with 13 bases sitting between them. There are 14 residues in the CDR3. CDR1 and CDR2 (germline): KGHDR, SFDVKD. CDR3 in DNA: TGTGCCACCAGTGACCATGGGCGGGCGTACGAGCAGTACTTC. As protein: CATSDHGRAYEQYF.

This clone appeared a few times. The genes are TRBV30 and TRBJ1-2, with 10 bases identical to TRBD1. The germline CDR1 and CDR2 sequences are GTSNPN and SVGIG (reference sequence). Losses at the gene ends were 3 bases for V and 4 bases for J; bases not matched to a gene: 14. This CDR3 has 17 residues. Here the CDR3 reads CAWSPRDRGMSGYGYTF. Written as DNA, the CDR3 is TGTGCCTGGAGCCCCCGGGACAGGGGTATGAGTGGCTATGGCTACACCTTC.

The chain recombines TRBV10-1 with TRBJ2-2; the match to TRBD1 covers 12 bases. CDR1 is WNHNN, CDR2 SYGVQD, per germline (reference sequence). Trimming cost V 7 bases and J 7 bases; bases outside gene matches: 4. The CDR3 is 14 residues long. The chain's CDR3 is CASMGQGANGELFF. The CDR3 bases are TGCGCCAGCATGGGACAGGGGGCGAACGGGGAGCTGTTTTTT.